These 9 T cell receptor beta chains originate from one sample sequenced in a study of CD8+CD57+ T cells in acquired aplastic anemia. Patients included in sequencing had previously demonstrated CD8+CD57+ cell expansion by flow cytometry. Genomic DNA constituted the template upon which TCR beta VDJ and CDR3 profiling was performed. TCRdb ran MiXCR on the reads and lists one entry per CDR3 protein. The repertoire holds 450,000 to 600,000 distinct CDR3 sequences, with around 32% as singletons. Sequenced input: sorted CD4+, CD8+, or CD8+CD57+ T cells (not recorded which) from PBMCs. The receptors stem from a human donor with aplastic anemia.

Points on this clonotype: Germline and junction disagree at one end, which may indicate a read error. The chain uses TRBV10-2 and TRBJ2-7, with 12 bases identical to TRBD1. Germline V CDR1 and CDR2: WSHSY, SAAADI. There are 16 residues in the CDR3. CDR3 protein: CASSGGPGQGAYEQCF. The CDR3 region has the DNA TGCGCCAGCAGTGGGGGACCGGGACAGGGGGCTTACGAGCAGTGCTTC.

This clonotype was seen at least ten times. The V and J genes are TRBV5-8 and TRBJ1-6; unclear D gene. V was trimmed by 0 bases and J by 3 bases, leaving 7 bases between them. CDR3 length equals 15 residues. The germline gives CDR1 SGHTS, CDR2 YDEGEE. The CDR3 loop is CASSLDGSYNSPLHF. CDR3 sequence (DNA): TGTGCCAGCAGCTTGGATGGGAGCTATAATTCACCCCTCCACTTT.

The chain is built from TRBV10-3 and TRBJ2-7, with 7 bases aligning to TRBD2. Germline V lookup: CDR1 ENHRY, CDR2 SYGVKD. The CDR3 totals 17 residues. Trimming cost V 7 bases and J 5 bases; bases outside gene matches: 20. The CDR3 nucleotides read TGTGCCATCAAGACTGAGACTAGCTTGGTTGGATTGGACGAGCAGTACTTC. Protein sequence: CAIKTETSLVGLDEQYF.

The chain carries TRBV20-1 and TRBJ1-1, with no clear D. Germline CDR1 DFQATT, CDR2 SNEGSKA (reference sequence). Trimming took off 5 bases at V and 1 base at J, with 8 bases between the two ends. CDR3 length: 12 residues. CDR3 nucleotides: TGCAGTGCTCCTAGCAGGAACACTGAAGCTTTCTTT. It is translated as CSAPSRNTEAFF.

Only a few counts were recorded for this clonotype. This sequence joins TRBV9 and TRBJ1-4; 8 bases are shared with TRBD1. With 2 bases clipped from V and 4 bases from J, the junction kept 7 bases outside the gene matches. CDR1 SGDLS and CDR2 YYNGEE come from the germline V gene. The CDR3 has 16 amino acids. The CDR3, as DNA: TGTGCCAGCAGCGTGGGCAGGGGGCAGTTTAATGAAAAACTGTTTTTT. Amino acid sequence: CASSVGRGQFNEKLFF.

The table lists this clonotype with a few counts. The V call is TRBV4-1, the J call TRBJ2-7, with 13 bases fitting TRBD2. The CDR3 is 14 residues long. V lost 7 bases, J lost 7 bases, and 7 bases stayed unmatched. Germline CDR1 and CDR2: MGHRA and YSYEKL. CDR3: CASTRLAGGGEQYF. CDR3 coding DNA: TGCGCCAGCACCCGACTAGCGGGAGGAGGGGAGCAGTACTTC.

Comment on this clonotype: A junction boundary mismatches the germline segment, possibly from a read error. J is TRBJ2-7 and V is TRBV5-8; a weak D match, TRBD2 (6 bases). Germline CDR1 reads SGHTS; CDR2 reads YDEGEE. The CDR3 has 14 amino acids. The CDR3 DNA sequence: TGTGCCGGCAGCCTCTGGGGAGGCTCCCACGAGCAGTACTTC. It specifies CAGSLWGGSHEQYF.

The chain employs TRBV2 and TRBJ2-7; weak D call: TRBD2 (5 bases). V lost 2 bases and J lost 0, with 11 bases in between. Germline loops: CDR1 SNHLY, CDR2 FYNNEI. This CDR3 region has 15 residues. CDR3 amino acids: CASSEFGSSSYEQYF. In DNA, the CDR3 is TGTGCCAGCAGTGAATTTGGGAGTAGCTCCTACGAGCAGTACTTC.

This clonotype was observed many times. CDR3 residues: CAISESPTVVSYGYTF. The CDR3 DNA is TGTGCCATCAGTGAGTCCCCGACAGTCGTTTCCTATGGCTACACCTTC. The rearrangement links TRBV10-3 to TRBJ1-2; the D gene is possibly TRBD1 (5 bases). Trimming took off 0 bases at V and 4 bases at J, with 15 bases between the two ends. In germline, CDR1 is ENHRY, CDR2 SYGVKD. The length of the CDR3 is 16 residues.